A selection of T cell receptor beta chains follows, all from one sample in a study of blood T cells in healthy people across ages. MiXCR, run by TCRdb on the 5' RACE reads, gives a single entry per CDR3 protein. The table has roughly 1,100,000 distinct CDR3 sequences, around 25% seen once. This sample was shared with a second study, whose subject was T cells of mothers and their children.

Specimen: blood. These receptor sequences come from a girl aged 2 to 9 in good health. Each CDR3 is given with its conserved first and last residue. D genes are given only for firm matches. Expanded clones are given a class, and other clones once, few, many or no size at all.

D gene: TRBD2; V gene: TRBV28; J gene: TRBJ2-1; clone size: .; CDR3 DNA: TGTGCCAGCCTCGACAGCGGGAGACCCTACAATGAGCAGTTCTTC; CDR3 protein: CASLDSGRPYNEQFF
D gene: TRBD2; V gene: TRBV10-3; J gene: TRBJ2-3; clone size: .; CDR3 DNA: TGTGCCACTGAACCGGGACTAGTGGCAGATACGCAGTATTTT; CDR3 protein: CATEPGLVADTQYF
D gene: TRBD2; V gene: TRBV28; J gene: TRBJ2-7; clone size: .; CDR3 DNA: TGTGCCAGCACCTGGACTAGCGGGAGCCCCTACGAGCAGTACTTC; CDR3 protein: CASTWTSGSPYEQYF
D gene: .; V gene: TRBV28; J gene: TRBJ2-6; clone size: many; CDR3 DNA: TGTGCCAGCAGGACCTCTGGGGCCAACGTCCTGACTTTC; CDR3 protein: CASRTSGANVLTF
D gene: TRBD2; V gene: TRBV12-3/TRBV12-4; J gene: TRBJ2-1; clone size: many; CDR3 DNA: TGTGCCAGCAGCCCGGGGGGATACAATGAGCAGTTCTTC; CDR3 protein: CASSPGGYNEQFF
D gene: .; V gene: TRBV7-3; J gene: TRBJ2-1; clone size: few; CDR3 DNA: TGTGCCAGCAGCTTAACGTCTAAGTCGACAATGCAGTTCTTC; CDR3 protein: CASSLTSKSTMQFF
D gene: .; V gene: TRBV6-6; J gene: TRBJ1-1; clone size: .; CDR3 DNA: TGTGCCAGCAAAGGTCCGGGGGTGGAAATAATGAACACTGAAGCTTTCTTT; CDR3 protein: CASKGPGVEIMNTEAFF
D gene: .; V gene: TRBV7-8; J gene: TRBJ1-2; clone size: .; CDR3 DNA: TGTGCCAGCAGCTTAGCGCGGCTCGGTGGCTATGGCTACACCTTC; CDR3 protein: CASSLARLGGYGYTF
D gene: .; V gene: TRBV19; J gene: TRBJ2-7; clone size: .; CDR3 DNA: TGTGCCAGTAGTCGGACCCGGGACGAGCAGTACTTC; CDR3 protein: CASSRTRDEQYF
D gene: TRBD1; V gene: TRBV10-3; J gene: TRBJ1-1; clone size: .; CDR3 DNA: TGTGCCATCAGTGAAGACTACGGGACAGGGGGAAAGAGCACTGAAGCTTTCTTT; CDR3 protein: CAISEDYGTGGKSTEAFF